One and the same sample provided the 12 T cell receptor beta chains below, sequenced in a study of blood T cell repertoires in COVID-19. Measured with immunoSEQ multiplex PCR; TCRdb has only the in-frame clones, and not every one. The sample records 200,000 to 250,000 clones, around 88% being singletons. The sample consisted of PBMCs or T cells enriched from blood (not recorded which). The receptors originated from a woman aged 45-60 years who had recovered from COVID-19.

V and J are TRBV5-6 and TRBJ2-3; D perhaps matches TRBD1 (5 bases). The CDR3 has 14 residues. CDR1 and CDR2 from the germline V gene are SGHDT and YYEEEE. Trimming removed 0 bases at V and 2 bases at J, with 7 bases between. The CDR3 loop reads CASSLGGHTDTQYF. The DNA of the CDR3 is TGTGCCAGCAGCTTGGGCGGACACACAGATACGCAGTATTTT.

This chain joins TRBV12-5 and TRBJ2-7; possibly TRBD1 for D (6 bases). Germline lookup yields CDR1 LGHNT and CDR2 FRNRAP. The CDR3 sequence is 17 residues long. V lost 2 bases and J lost 0, with 17 bases in between. The CDR3 nucleotides read TGTGCTAGTGGTTTGTTAGGGCTTAAGGACAGCTCCTACGAGCAGTACTTC. It encodes CASGLLGLKDSSYEQYF.

The chain recombines TRBV6-2 or TRBV6-3 with TRBJ1-2; 7 nucleotides agree with TRBD1. With V trimmed by 3 bases and J by 4 bases, 5 bases remained unmatched. The germline V gene has CDR1 MNHEY and CDR2 SVGEGT. This CDR3 has 14 amino acids. The CDR3 coding sequence is TGTGCCAGCAGTTATGGAGGGGGCACCTATGGCTACACCTTC. Encoded protein: CASSYGGGTYGYTF.

About this clone itself: Other DNA sequences in this specimen translate into the identical CDR3. CDR3 DNA sequence: TGTGCCAGCAGCCAAGGCGGCTATGGCTACACCTTC. It yields the protein CASSQGGYGYTF. This rearrangement joins TRBV12-3 or TRBV12-4 to TRBJ1-2; D is undetermined. Trimming took off 6 bases at V and 4 bases at J, with 9 bases between the two ends. This CDR3 comprises 12 residues.

This chain joins TRBV12-3 or TRBV12-4 and TRBJ1-1, with D tentatively TRBD1 (5 bases). V gave up 6 bases and J gave up 1 base, with 9 bases separating them. The CDR3 consists of 13 residues. The CDR3 DNA reads as TGTGCCAGCAGACTCAGGGCGAACACTGAAGCTTTCTTT. This translates into CASRLRANTEAFF.

The rearrangement links TRBV6-5 to TRBJ1-4; TRBD1 might be the D (5 bases). CDR1 is MNHEY, CDR2 SVGAGI, per germline. V was cut by 2 bases and J by 6 bases, with 10 bases left in between. This CDR3 is built from 14 residues. The CDR3 DNA reads TGTGCCAGCAGTTACGGGCAGGGTGATGAAAAACTGTTTTTT. This translates into CASSYGQGDEKLFF.

V usage is TRBV2 and J usage is TRBJ1-6; 7 bases fit TRBD1. The CDR3 runs 18 residues. The germline V gene encodes CDR1 SNHLY and CDR2 FYNNEI. Trimming removed 8 bases from V and 0 bases from J; junction bases left unmatched: 13. CDR3 sequence reads: CASATQPGQSSYNSPLHF. The CDR3 DNA reads TGTGCCAGCGCCACCCAACCGGGACAGAGCTCCTATAATTCACCCCTCCACTTT.

The rearrangement links TRBV6-2 or TRBV6-3 to TRBJ2-1; 12 bases line up with TRBD2. Germline V lookup: CDR1 MNHEY, CDR2 SVGEGT. V shed 0 bases, J shed 6 bases, and the junction held 6 bases outside the gene matches. This CDR3 is 17 amino acids long. The DNA for the CDR3 is TGTGCCAGCAGTTACTCGACTAGCGGGAGAAGTCTCAATGAGCAGTTCTTC. Translation: CASSYSTSGRSLNEQFF.

This chain uses TRBV7-9 with TRBJ1-6; 7 bases are a match to TRBD1. The germline V gene has CDR1 SEHNR and CDR2 FQNEAQ (reference sequence). The CDR3 consists of 15 residues. The V and J ends lost 6 bases and 3 bases, in that order; junction bases with no gene match: 5. The CDR3 loop reads CASRRDSFYNSPLHF. CDR3 in DNA: TGTGCCAGCAGACGGGACAGCTTCTATAATTCACCCCTCCACTTT.

The chain employs TRBV5-4 and TRBJ2-1, with 7 positions matching TRBD1. CDR1 and CDR2 (germline): SGHNT, YYREEE (reference sequence). V was pared by 4 bases and J by 4 bases, with 8 bases of the junction left unmatched. The CDR3 runs 15 residues. The CDR3 region is CASSTRTGRYNEQFF. In DNA form, the CDR3 reads TGTGCCAGCAGCACCAGGACAGGACGATACAATGAGCAGTTCTTC.

This clone has more than one count but fewer than ten. The chain uses TRBV19 and TRBJ2-7; 11 bases are a match to TRBD2. V lost 6 bases, J lost 1 base, and 8 bases stayed unmatched. Germline V gene data show CDR1 as LNHDA and CDR2 as SQIVND (reference sequence). This CDR3 region has 16 residues. The CDR3 loop is CASSRTSGPNSYEQYF. CDR3 in DNA: TGTGCCAGTAGCCGGACTAGCGGGCCTAATTCCTACGAGCAGTACTTC.

The V call is TRBV6-5, the J call TRBJ1-2; D may be TRBD1 (6 bases). Trimming pared 0 bases from V and 2 bases from J, leaving 13 bases between. In germline, CDR1 is MNHEY, CDR2 SVGAGI. This CDR3 region has 16 residues. Here the CDR3 DNA reads TGTGCCAGCAGTTACTCGATCGGACAGCCCAACTATGGCTACACCTTC. Its protein product is CASSYSIGQPNYGYTF.